This T cell receptor beta chain emerged from a study of cytomegalovirus exposure and HLA in healthy donors (dated by TCRdb to between 2016 and 2019). The study in broad terms: According to a later analysis, the 120 or so validation repertoires were produced on the same platform as the 600 to 850 repertoires of the first cohort. The aim of the study was to test whether cataloging public T cell receptors could identify signatures of past pathogen exposure. Along with the approximately 700-subject first cohort, a separate validation cohort of some 130 different subjects was used. The study combined high-throughput TCR immunosequencing, statistical association of individual TCRs with disease status, and machine learning to predict cytomegalovirus infection status.

To note about this clone: Its antigen is currently not known. Within one base of it there is no much larger clone, and no base qualities were kept.

The study at large found these results: According to the authors, the approach could potentially be generalized to other disease states and immunological phenotypes. Three of the identified cytomegalovirus-associated TCR beta chains were confirmed in vitro to be specific for cytomegalovirus antigens. All 120 or so repertoires were used to score co-occurrence in the validation cohort in a later analysis, because that analysis had no HLA typing for the cohort. Cytomegalovirus status was reported to be diagnosed by the classifier with high specificity and sensitivity in both the original and validation cohorts. The study listed approximately 160 TCR beta chains as associated with cytomegalovirus. Most TCR sequences were seen in very few donors, while some public TCRs were found in many individuals. Subsequent analysis determined that TCRs grouped into clusters in the first cohort also showed a tendency toward co-occurrence across the 120 or so validation repertoires, and about 93% of cluster scores exceeded 0.

Library method: the immunoSEQ multiplex PCR assay. Turning to the authors' computational methods: A statistical classification framework was built for diagnosing cytomegalovirus status from the catalog of TCR beta chain sequences. The table was pulled from immuneACCESS by TCRdb, which kept in-frame rearrangements only. Such tables lose some clones; where checked, under half of the loss comes from unresolved V genes, and the rest has no known cause. That table gives V, J and clone size, and the DNA gave D and trimming. The sample table lists about 160,000 clones, under 90% of them with a count of one. The top ten hold around 10% of the sample. The CDR3 spans 15 residues, from the cysteine through the phenylalanine. The CDR3 DNA has 45 bases and is translated from base 1. Trimming takes 2 bases from V and 10 bases from J, and the germline ends sit 20 bases apart. For CDR1 and CDR2, the germline V gene (reference sequence) lists MNHEY and SMNVEV.

The donors were included in the validation cohort of some 120 subjects, a group kept apart from the roughly 610-subject first cohort. Source material: PBMCs. The chain is assembled from TRBV27 and TRBJ1-2; matching of 5 bases hints at TRBD1 as the D gene. The sequence was obtained from a woman under 30 in good health and CMV-seropositive. The CDR3: CASSLGGGTFKVYTF. The DNA sequence is TGTGCCAGCAGTTTAGGAGGAGGGACCTTTAAGGTCTACACCTTC.